Shown below are 18 T cell receptor beta chains from a single sample sequenced in a study of T cells in localized non-small cell lung cancer. Clones were sequenced by immunoSEQ multiplex PCR, and TCRdb holds only the in-frame ones, with some missing. The sample has 86,000 or so clones; roughly four fifths are singletons. Sequencing was performed on peripheral blood, taken before any cancer treatment. All receptors derive from a man between 40 and 70 years old with stage I lung adenocarcinoma.

The gene calls are TRBV14 and TRBJ1-2, with 8 positions matching TRBD1. The CDR3 sequence is 18 residues long. The trim removed 2 bases at V and 6 bases at J, leaving 17 bases unmatched. CDR1 and CDR2 from the germline V gene are SGHDN and FVKESK. The CDR3 sequence: CASSQREDRDFKSDGYTF. The CDR3 nucleotides read TGTGCCAGCAGCCAAAGAGAGGACAGGGATTTTAAGTCCGATGGCTACACCTTC.

This sequence joins TRBV28 and TRBJ2-5; TRBD2 matches 11 bases. Trimming cost V 6 bases and J 5 bases; bases outside gene matches: 17. The CDR3 runs 18 residues. The germline V gene encodes CDR1 MDHEN and CDR2 SYDVKM. This CDR3 reads CASSIDGLAGLGSETQYF. CDR3 DNA sequence: TGTGCCAGCAGCATCGATGGACTAGCGGGCCTTGGCTCGGAGACCCAGTACTTC. The full variable domain, rest sourced from reference TRBV28 and TRBJ2-5, is DVKVTQSSRYLVKRTGEKVFLECVQDMDHENMFWYRQDPGLGLRLIYFSYDVKMKEKGDIPEGYSVSREKKERFSLILESASTNQTSMYLCASSIDGLAGLGSETQYFGPGTRLLVL.

The V and J genes are TRBV7-2 and TRBJ2-5; the match to TRBD1 covers 8 bases. Germline assignment: CDR1 SGHTA and CDR2 FQGNSA. V was clipped by 5 bases and J by 5 bases; unmatched bases: 10. This CDR3 region has 15 residues. The CDR3 DNA reads as TGTGCCAGCAGCCCCGGACAGGGCTGGTGGGAGACCCAGTACTTC. Amino acids: CASSPGQGWWETQYF. The full variable domain, completed using reference TRBV7-2 and TRBJ2-5, is GAGVSQSPSNKVTEKGKDVELRCDPISGHTALYWYRQSLGQGLEFLIYFQGNSAPDKSGLPSDRFSAERTGGSVSTLTIQRTQQEDSAVYLCASSPGQGWWETQYFGPGTRLLVL.

The chain couples TRBV14 to TRBJ1-3, with D unresolved. Germline V gene sequence: CDR1 SGHDN, CDR2 FVKESK. The CDR3 runs 16 residues. Trimming left V 3 bases short and J 0 bases short, with 12 bases between. CDR3 amino acids: CASSHYQVSSGNTIYF. For the CDR3, the DNA is TGTGCCAGCAGCCATTATCAGGTTTCCTCTGGAAACACCATATATTTT.

The chain couples TRBV19 to TRBJ2-7, with 9 nucleotides matching TRBD1. This CDR3 region has 14 residues. Germline V lookup: CDR1 LNHDA, CDR2 SQIVND (reference sequence). V shed 5 bases and J 3 bases; nucleotides not matched to a gene: 5. CDR3 sequence reads: CASSRQGGNYEQYF. In DNA, the CDR3 is TGTGCCAGTAGTCGACAGGGGGGGAACTACGAGCAGTACTTC.

In its sample, this clone was seen once. The chain is built from TRBV11-2 and TRBJ2-7; 7 nucleotides agree with TRBD1. Unmatched junction bases numbered 8, after V lost 3 bases and J lost 6 bases. This CDR3 region has 14 residues. Germline CDR1 reads SGHAT; CDR2 reads FQNNGV. CDR3 DNA sequence: TGTGCCAGCAGCTTTGAGACAGGGCTGGGCGAGCAGTACTTC. Amino acids: CASSFETGLGEQYF.

J is TRBJ1-2 and V is TRBV29-1, with 9 bases that match TRBD1. The germline V gene has CDR1 SQVTM and CDR2 ANQGSEA. This CDR3 contains 11 residues. The J segment lost 8 bases and the V segment lost 5 bases, leaving 3 bases of the junction unmatched. CDR3 residues: CSVRQGGGYTF. The DNA of the CDR3 is TGCAGCGTTCGACAGGGGGGCGGCTACACCTTC. Drawing the rest from reference TRBV29-1 and TRBJ1-2, the complete variable domain is SAVISQKPSRDICQRGTSLTIQCQVDSQVTMMFWYRQQPGQSLTLIATANQGSEATYESGFVIDKFPISRPNLTFSTLTVSNMSPEDSSIYLCSVRQGGGYTFGSGTRLTVV.

This clone has only a few counts. This chain connects TRBV5-4 to TRBJ1-2; no definite D call. CDR3 length equals 13 residues. Germline CDR1 is SGHNT and CDR2 is YYREEE (reference sequence). V dropped 1 base and J dropped 2 bases, with 6 bases sitting between them. The CDR3 nucleotides read TGTGCCAGCAGCTTGTTCCAGAACTATGGCTACACCTTC. Protein product: CASSLFQNYGYTF. Full variable domain (missing parts from reference TRBV5-4 and TRBJ1-2): ETGVTQSPTHLIKTRGQQVTLRCSSQSGHNTVSWYQQALGQGPQFIFQYYREEENGRGNFPPRFSGLQFPNYSSELNVNALELDDSALYLCASSLFQNYGYTFGSGTRLTVV.

This clone was seen a single time. The rearrangement links TRBV28 to TRBJ2-1, with TRBD2 matching 8 bases. This CDR3 is built from 14 residues. The germline V gene encodes CDR1 MDHEN and CDR2 SYDVKM. The V gene end was trimmed by 9 bases and the J gene end by 9 bases; junction bases not matched to a gene: 13. CDR3 in amino acids: CASTRAGVKSEQFF. DNA of the CDR3: TGTGCCAGTACCCGAGCGGGAGTTAAAAGTGAGCAGTTCTTC.

V is TRBV18 and J is TRBJ2-7, with D perhaps matching TRBD2 (6 bases). In germline, CDR1 is KGHSH, CDR2 LQKENI. Trimming cost V 1 base and J 2 bases, with 9 bases left between them. The CDR3 runs to 14 residues. In DNA form, the CDR3 reads TGTGCCAGCTCACCACTACGGGAGACCTACGAGCAGTACTTC. It translates to CASSPLRETYEQYF.

Only one count was recorded for this clone. J is TRBJ2-2 and V is TRBV9, with no clear D. Germline V gives CDR1 SGDLS, CDR2 YYNGEE. There are 16 residues in the CDR3. Trimming removed 0 bases from V and 4 bases from J, with 13 bases in between. CDR3 amino acids: CASSVAAGAFTGELFF. DNA of the CDR3: TGTGCCAGCAGCGTAGCCGCAGGTGCGTTCACCGGGGAGCTGTTTTTT.

V is TRBV19 and J is TRBJ2-1; D might be TRBD2 (6 bases). Germline V CDR1 and CDR2: LNHDA, SQIVND (reference sequence). CDR3 length: 13 residues. V gave up 5 bases and J gave up 7 bases, with 12 bases separating them. In nucleotides, the CDR3 is TGTGCCAGTAGTGCGGGACTCGCGAATGAGCAGTTCTTC. It yields the protein CASSAGLANEQFF.

This chain uses TRBV10-1 with TRBJ2-1, with TRBD2 identical over 7 bases. The CDR3 covers 15 residues. The germline V gene has CDR1 WNHNN and CDR2 SYGVQD (reference sequence). The trim removed 6 bases at V and 4 bases at J, leaving 9 bases unmatched. This chain's CDR3 is CASSSLSGVYNEQFF. The CDR3 coding sequence is TGCGCCAGCAGCTCTCTAAGCGGGGTTTACAATGAGCAGTTCTTC.

V is TRBV19 and J is TRBJ2-1; 11 bases fit TRBD2. V lost 5 bases and J lost 1; bases outside the gene matches: 4. The CDR3 length is 16 residues. Germline CDR1 is LNHDA and CDR2 is SQIVND (reference sequence). The CDR3 coding sequence is TGTGCCAGTAGTGGGACTAGCGGCCCTTCCTACAATGAGCAGTTCTTC. Protein: CASSGTSGPSYNEQFF.

The V gene is TRBV4-2, the J gene TRBJ2-3; D is possibly TRBD1 or TRBD2 (6 bases each). Per the germline V gene, CDR1 is LGHNA and CDR2 is YNFKEQ. There are 18 residues in the CDR3. V was trimmed by 2 bases and J by 4 bases, leaving 22 bases between them. The DNA of the CDR3 is TGTGCCAGCAGCCAAAACGGGGCTCGGTGGGGGGCGCCAGATACGCAGTATTTT. This encodes CASSQNGARWGAPDTQYF.

By share, this clone counts as large (0.1 to 1%). V usage is TRBV18 and J usage is TRBJ1-2; TRBD1 matches at 12 bases. CDR1 and CDR2 (germline): KGHSH, LQKENI. The CDR3 contains 17 residues. V was pared by 2 bases and J by 7 bases, with 11 bases of the junction left unmatched. The CDR3: CASSPILRGTGGLGYTF. The CDR3, as DNA: TGTGCCAGCTCACCAATTCTTAGAGGGACAGGGGGCCTTGGCTACACCTTC.

The genes are TRBV19 and TRBJ1-5; a possible D gene is TRBD1 (6 bases). The CDR3 sequence is 17 residues long. Deletions cut 5 bases from V and 0 bases from J, with 17 bases between. The V gene's germline CDR1 is LNHDA and CDR2 SQIVND (reference sequence). CDR3 region: CASSARVGGLSNQPQHF. The CDR3 DNA is TGTGCCAGTAGTGCCAGGGTGGGGGGCCTTAGCAATCAGCCCCAGCATTTT.

This clone was detected only a few times. The chain employs TRBV2 and TRBJ1-5, with 11 bases identical to TRBD1. Germline-derived CDR1 and CDR2 are SNHLY and FYNNEI. The ends lost 8 bases at V and 3 bases at J; junction bases unmatched: 6. CDR3 length equals 15 residues. Written as DNA, the CDR3 is TGTGCCAGCGACGGGACAGGGGGTCCCAATCAGCCCCAGCATTTT. Encoded protein: CASDGTGGPNQPQHF. The whole variable domain, filled in from reference TRBV2 and TRBJ1-5, reads EPEVTQTPSHQVTQMGQEVILRCVPISNHLYFYWYRQILGQKVEFLVSFYNNEISEKSEIFDDQFSVERPDGSNFTLKIRSTKLEDSAMYFCASDGTGGPNQPQHFGDGTRLSIL.